The 5 T cell receptor beta chains below were found in one sample sequenced in a study of OX40 agonist ivuxolimab in advanced cancers. Clones were sequenced by immunoSEQ multiplex PCR, and TCRdb holds only the in-frame ones, with some missing. The sample holds tens of thousands of clones, almost 95% seen once. Sequencing was performed on CD4+ or CD8+ T cells sorted from blood, taken in a trial of the OX40 agonist ivuxolimab. Receptors originate from an adult with an advanced solid tumor such as melanoma, head and neck, liver or kidney cancer.

This chain links TRBV28 with TRBJ1-1, with no clear D. CDR1 and CDR2 from the germline V gene are MDHEN and SYDVKM. V was trimmed by 8 bases and J by 1 base, leaving 11 bases between them. This CDR3 spans 13 amino acids. CDR3 protein: CASHATENTEAFF. CDR3 bases: TGTGCCAGCCACGCTACAGAGAACACTGAAGCTTTCTTT.

The chain has TRBV27 and TRBJ2-2, with 7 positions matching TRBD2. Germline V gives CDR1 MNHEY, CDR2 SMNVEV (reference sequence). CDR3 length equals 18 residues. V shed 5 bases and J 4 bases; nucleotides not matched to a gene: 16. CDR3 loop: CASSPDLDPGGTTGELFF. CDR3 DNA sequence: TGTGCCAGCAGTCCAGATCTGGACCCGGGGGGAACCACCGGGGAGCTGTTTTTT.

The V and J genes are TRBV7-2 and TRBJ2-7; TRBD2 agrees at 10 bases. CDR3 length: 13 residues. V lost 8 bases to trimming and J lost 3 bases; unmatched junction nucleotides: 4. The V gene's germline CDR1 is SGHTA and CDR2 FQGNSA. The DNA for the CDR3 is TGTGCCAGCTCTAGCGGGAGTAACTACGAGCAGTACTTC. This gives the protein CASSSGSNYEQYF.

The J gene is TRBJ2-1, the V gene TRBV7-3; D assignment may be TRBD1 or TRBD2 (5 bases each). With 1 base removed from V and 5 bases from J, the gap between germline ends came to 18 bases. CDR3 length: 17 amino acids. Germline assignment: CDR1 SGHTA and CDR2 FQGTGA. The CDR3 region has the DNA TGTGCCAGCAGCTTAAACCCAGGGAGTATTCGGGACAATGAGCAGTTCTTC. Residues: CASSLNPGSIRDNEQFF.

This chain joins TRBV5-4 and TRBJ2-5; the match to TRBD2 covers 7 bases. V shed 6 bases and J 5 bases; nucleotides not matched to a gene: 10. In germline, CDR1 is SGHNT, CDR2 YYREEE (reference sequence). There are 14 residues in the CDR3. The CDR3 nucleotides are TGTGCCAGCACCCTGGGGGGGTTGGAGGAGACCCAGTACTTC. This codes for CASTLGGLEETQYF.